Each of the 27 T cell receptor beta chains below was sequenced from the same sample in a study of blood T cell repertoires in COVID-19. Sequencing used immunoSEQ multiplex PCR; TCRdb keeps in-frame clones, though not all of them. The data show 110,000 or so clones, with approximately 91% seen just once and over 6.5% held by the top ten. The material sequenced was peripheral blood. The receptors shown here come from a woman in her seventies who had recovered from COVID-19.

This rearrangement joins TRBV6-4 to TRBJ2-2; tentatively, D is TRBD2 (6 bases). CDR1 is MRHNA and CDR2 is SNTAGT in the germline V gene. V was trimmed by 6 bases and J by 7 bases, leaving 12 bases between them. The CDR3 length is 13 residues. CDR3 sequence (DNA): TGTGCCAGCAGCGTAGAGGAGGGCGGGGAGCTGTTTTTT. The encoded protein is CASSVEEGGELFF.

The chain joins TRBV4-3 to TRBJ1-3; D call uncertain. Trimming took off 0 bases at V and 2 bases at J, with 8 bases between the two ends. The CDR3 loop spans 15 amino acids. CDR1 and CDR2 (germline): LGHNA, YSLEER. The CDR3 DNA reads TGCGCCAGCAGCCAAGACTTGAGCACTGGAAACACCATATATTTT. It yields the protein CASSQDLSTGNTIYF.

The chain recombines TRBV7-2 with TRBJ2-7; D is unclear. Germline-derived CDR1 and CDR2 are SGHTA and FQGNSA. The CDR3 loop spans 14 amino acids. V was clipped by 1 base and J by 5 bases, with 12 bases between them. The CDR3 here is CASSLGLTLNEQYF. The CDR3 coding sequence is TGTGCCAGCAGCTTAGGTCTAACGCTCAACGAGCAGTACTTC.

The chain has TRBV5-4 and TRBJ2-2, with D possibly being TRBD2 (6 bases). CDR3 length equals 14 residues. Trimming shortened V by 4 bases and J by 5 bases, and 12 bases separated the two germline ends. Germline lookup yields CDR1 SGHNT and CDR2 YYREEE (reference sequence). The CDR3 DNA sequence: TGTGCCAGCAGCCTGTCTGGGAGGACCGGGGAGCTGTTTTTT. This sequence encodes CASSLSGRTGELFF. Full variable domain (remainder filled in from reference TRBV5-4 and TRBJ2-2): ETGVTQSPTHLIKTRGQQVTLRCSSQSGHNTVSWYQQALGQGPQFIFQYYREEENGRGNFPPRFSGLQFPNYSSELNVNALELDDSALYLCASSLSGRTGELFFGEGSRLTVL.

The chain employs TRBV19 and TRBJ2-5, with D maybe TRBD2 (7 bases). The CDR3 covers 15 residues. Germline V gene lookup returns CDR1 LNHDA and CDR2 SQIVND (reference sequence). V was trimmed by 6 bases and J by 5 bases, leaving 19 bases between them. The CDR3 region is CASSLGGRSMETQYF. The CDR3, as DNA: TGTGCCAGTAGCCTGGGGGGGCGGAGCATGGAGACCCAGTACTTC.

V gene TRBV5-5 combines with J gene TRBJ2-6; perhaps TRBD2 as D (5 bases). Germline-derived CDR1 and CDR2 are SGHKS and YYEKEE (reference sequence). Trimming took 6 bases from V and 1 from J, leaving 11 bases between them. The CDR3 is made up of 15 amino acids. In nucleotides, the CDR3 is TGTGCCAGCACTCGAGGGCCGTCTGGGGCCAACGTCCTGACTTTC. Encoded protein: CASTRGPSGANVLTF.

The CDR3 nucleotides are TGCGCCAGCAGCCCGAGGACTAGCGGGGCCCAGGAGACCCAGTACTTC. Its translation is CASSPRTSGAQETQYF. This chain joins TRBV5-1 and TRBJ2-5; 12 bases match TRBD2. V was clipped by 4 bases and J by 5 bases; unmatched bases: 9. Per the germline V gene, CDR1 is SGHRS and CDR2 is YFSETQ. The CDR3 loop spans 16 amino acids.

This chain uses TRBV27 with TRBJ2-1; 7 bases map to TRBD1. In germline, CDR1 is MNHEY, CDR2 SMNVEV (reference sequence). V lost 0 bases and J lost 4; bases outside the gene matches: 9. The CDR3 consists of 17 residues. The CDR3 DNA sequence: TGTGCCAGCAGTTTATCTGGGACAGCTATCCGATACAATGAGCAGTTCTTC. Amino acid sequence: CASSLSGTAIRYNEQFF.

The count of this clone is one. This chain connects TRBV28 to TRBJ2-7, with a possible D match to TRBD1 (6 bases). The CDR3 is made up of 17 amino acids. V dropped 5 bases and J dropped 7 bases, with 27 bases sitting between them. Germline V CDR1 and CDR2: MDHEN, SYDVKM. CDR3 loop: CASSVVGVGQGFGEQYF. The CDR3 DNA is TGTGCCAGCAGTGTCGTAGGCGTGGGGCAGGGGTTTGGGGAGCAGTACTTC.

The V and J genes are TRBV5-1 and TRBJ2-2; 12 bases agree with TRBD2. Germline V gene data show CDR1 as SGHRS and CDR2 as YFSETQ. V lost 4 bases and J lost 7; bases outside the gene matches: 11. The CDR3 contains 17 residues. The CDR3 nucleotides read TGCGCCAGCAGCCGATCCTCTAGCGGGGGGGCCCTCGGGGAGCTGTTTTTT. Protein sequence: CASSRSSSGGALGELFF.

This clone was recorded a few times. The gene calls are TRBV7-2 and TRBJ2-3; D uncertain. In germline, CDR1 is SGHTA, CDR2 FQGNSA. V lost 5 bases, J lost 6 bases, and 9 bases lay in between. This CDR3 has 12 residues. The CDR3 region is CASSVPRDTQYF. The DNA for the CDR3 is TGTGCCAGCAGCGTCCCTAGGGATACGCAGTATTTT.

This CDR3 is CASRPTGLGNQPQHF. In DNA, the CDR3 is TGTGCCAGCAGGCCGACAGGACTGGGCAATCAGCCCCAGCATTTT. The chain couples TRBV6-5 to TRBJ1-5; tentatively, D is TRBD1 (6 bases). Per germline, CDR1 MNHEY and CDR2 SVGAGI. The CDR3 covers 15 residues. V dropped 6 bases and J dropped 2 bases, with 14 bases sitting between them.

The chain combines TRBV13 with TRBJ2-2; D might be TRBD1 (6 bases). V was shortened by 5 bases and J by 5 bases, with 12 bases between the two germline ends. The germline gives CDR1 PRHDT, CDR2 FYEKMQ (reference sequence). The CDR3 contains 14 residues. Here the CDR3 DNA reads TGTGCCAGCAGCCAAAGAACAGGGACCGGGGAGCTGTTTTTT. It is translated as CASSQRTGTGELFF.

The chain has TRBV11-3 and TRBJ2-1, with 9 bases lining up with TRBD1. This CDR3 contains 14 residues. Per germline, CDR1 SGHNT and CDR2 YENEEA. Losses at the gene ends were 4 bases for V and 9 bases for J; bases not matched to a gene: 7. This CDR3 is CASSSGQGVVEQFF. CDR3 sequence (DNA): TGTGCCAGCAGCTCGGGACAGGGAGTGGTTGAGCAGTTCTTC.

The V call is TRBV19, the J call TRBJ1-1; D gene unclear. CDR1 is LNHDA, CDR2 SQIVND, per germline (reference sequence). The CDR3 is 14 amino acids. The ends were cut back, 7 bases at V and 1 base at J, with 13 bases in the middle. CDR3 coding DNA: TGTGCCAGTACGGGTGTTCTCTCGAACACTGAAGCTTTCTTT. This gives the protein CASTGVLSNTEAFF.

In DNA, the CDR3 is TGTGCCACCAGTAACAGACAGGGGGCCGGCACAGATACGCAGTATTTT. It translates to CATSNRQGAGTDTQYF. The chain joins TRBV24-1 to TRBJ2-3; 10 nucleotides agree with TRBD1. V lost 6 bases and J lost 1; bases outside the gene matches: 6. The germline V gene has CDR1 KGHDR and CDR2 SFDVKD. CDR3 length equals 16 residues.

The V gene is TRBV18, the J gene TRBJ1-2; unclear D gene. This CDR3 is built from 13 residues. The germline gives CDR1 KGHSH, CDR2 LQKENI. The V gene lost 3 bases and the J gene lost 8 bases, with 13 bases spanning the gap. CDR3 protein: CASSPNGGDGYTF. The CDR3 region has the DNA TGTGCCAGCTCACCTAACGGCGGTGACGGCTACACCTTC. The full variable domain, completed using reference TRBV18 and TRBJ1-2, is NAGVMQNPRHLVRRRGQEARLRCSPMKGHSHVYWYRQLPEEGLKFMVYLQKENIIDESGMPKERFSAEFPKEGPSILRIQQVVRGDSAAYFCASSPNGGDGYTFGSGTRLTVV.

The rearrangement joins TRBV6-1 to TRBJ2-7, with 10 bases lining up with TRBD1. Losses at the gene ends were 2 bases for V and 9 bases for J; bases not matched to a gene: 1. Germline V gives CDR1 MNHNS, CDR2 SASEGT. This CDR3 has 12 amino acids. CDR3 nucleotide sequence: TGTGCCAGCAGTGAAAGGGACAGGGGGCAGTACTTC. Amino acid sequence: CASSERDRGQYF.

V and J are TRBV30 and TRBJ2-7; tentative D call: TRBD2 (6 bases). Trimming removed 0 bases from V and 1 base from J, with 16 bases in between. Germline CDR1 GTSNPN, CDR2 SVGIG (reference sequence). The CDR3 spans 16 residues. The CDR3 DNA reads as TGTGCCTGGAGTGTTTCGGGGCTGGGGGGATCCTACGAGCAGTACTTC. Protein product: CAWSVSGLGGSYEQYF.

A single count supports this clone. The V gene is TRBV13, the J gene TRBJ1-2, with D maybe TRBD1 (6 bases). Germline V gene data show CDR1 as PRHDT and CDR2 as FYEKMQ (reference sequence). This CDR3 region has 17 residues. Trimming shortened V by 5 bases and J by 6 bases, and 25 bases separated the two germline ends. The CDR3 nucleotides are TGTGCCAGCAGCCCAAGGGGGGGCGATTCGCGTTGGGATGGCTACACCTTC. The encoded protein is CASSPRGGDSRWDGYTF. The full variable domain, completed using reference TRBV13 and TRBJ1-2, is AAGVIQSPRHLIKEKRETATLKCYPIPRHDTVYWYQQGPGQDPQFLISFYEKMQSDKGSIPDRFSAQQFSDYHSELNMSSLELGDSALYFCASSPRGGDSRWDGYTFGSGTRLTVV.

V usage is TRBV28 and J usage is TRBJ2-7; 11 bases align to TRBD2. CDR1 is MDHEN and CDR2 is SYDVKM in the germline V gene. V lost 5 bases, J lost 3 bases, and 3 bases stayed unmatched. The CDR3 is made up of 14 amino acids. This chain's CDR3 is CASSRLAGNYEQYF. For the CDR3, the DNA is TGTGCCAGCAGTAGACTAGCGGGGAACTACGAGCAGTACTTC.

The chain carries TRBV4-1 and TRBJ2-5; 11 bases match TRBD2. The CDR3 has 17 residues. Germline assignment: CDR1 MGHRA and CDR2 YSYEKL. Unmatched junction bases numbered 8, after V lost 1 base and J lost 4 bases. CDR3 loop: CASSQVSLAGGGETQYF. The DNA of the CDR3 is TGCGCCAGCAGCCAAGTTTCTCTAGCGGGAGGAGGAGAGACCCAGTACTTC.

The gene calls are TRBV18 and TRBJ1-1; maybe TRBD1 (5 bases). Trimming shortened V by 3 bases and J by 1 base, and 12 bases separated the two germline ends. The germline CDR1 and CDR2 sequences are KGHSH and LQKENI. There are 15 residues in the CDR3. The CDR3 reads CASSPPRDGNTEAFF. In DNA form, the CDR3 reads TGTGCCAGCTCACCCCCCAGGGATGGGAACACTGAAGCTTTCTTT.

The genes are TRBV7-9 and TRBJ1-2; perhaps TRBD1 as D (5 bases). V gave up 5 bases and J gave up 4 bases, with 14 bases separating them. This CDR3 region has 14 residues. Germline assignment: CDR1 SEHNR and CDR2 FQNEAQ (reference sequence). The CDR3 sequence is CASSRGTEGYGYTF. DNA of the CDR3: TGTGCCAGCAGCCGCGGGACGGAGGGCTATGGCTACACCTTC.

This clone occurred once. The CDR3 DNA follows: TGTGCCAGCAGGGCCGGGTTGGAGACCCAGTACTTC. Encoded protein: CASRAGLETQYF. J is TRBJ2-5 and V is TRBV2, with D unresolved. The CDR3 spans 12 residues. The V and J ends lost 6 bases and 5 bases respectively, with 10 bases between them. The germline gives CDR1 SNHLY, CDR2 FYNNEI.

The chain links TRBV29-1 to TRBJ1-1; 9 nucleotides agree with TRBD1. V shed 6 bases, J shed 5 bases, and the junction held 7 bases outside the gene matches. The CDR3 totals 13 residues. CDR1 is SQVTM, CDR2 ANQGSEA, per germline. CDR3 sequence (DNA): TGCAGCGTCATAGACAGGGGGAGGACTGAAGCTTTCTTT. It codes for CSVIDRGRTEAFF. The full variable domain, rest sourced from reference TRBV29-1 and TRBJ1-1, is SAVISQKPSRDICQRGTSLTIQCQVDSQVTMMFWYRQQPGQSLTLIATANQGSEATYESGFVIDKFPISRPNLTFSTLTVSNMSPEDSSIYLCSVIDRGRTEAFFGQGTRLTVV.

V and J are TRBV2 and TRBJ2-7, with D unresolved. Per the germline V gene, CDR1 is SNHLY and CDR2 is FYNNEI. The CDR3 has 15 residues. Between the trimmed V and J ends, which lost 1 base and 2 bases, there was a span of 12 bases. The CDR3 loop is CASSEDLARAYEQYF. The CDR3 DNA follows: TGTGCCAGCAGTGAAGACCTTGCTCGGGCCTACGAGCAGTACTTC.